The clone carrying this T cell receptor (beta chain) was counted once. The antigen is unknown. Sequencing used immunoSEQ version 4 in survey mode. Sequenced by immunoSEQ multiplex PCR; TCRdb stores in-frame clones only, minus some. The sample gives roughly 17,000 clones, about two thirds of which show up once; roughly 8% is in the top ten. This sample is drawn from a study of persistence of HIV-infected CD4 T cells. The stimulus was lysate of CMV-infected fibroblasts, approximately 9.7 ug/mL. Responding CD4+ T cells were sorted by upregulation of both CD40 ligand and CD69. Study results and caveats: Rare CMV-responding cells carrying HIV-1 proviruses were not analyzed separately for TCR.

CDR3 length: 16 amino acids. Germline V gene data show CDR1 as SNHLY and CDR2 as FYNNEI. The ends were cut back, 6 bases at V and 0 bases at J, with 15 bases in the middle. Sequencing was performed on CD4+ T cells sorted from PBMCs after roughly 18-hour stimulation, taken from a patient who received antiretroviral therapy. The source is an adult woman with HIV who was CMV-seropositive. The chain links TRBV2 to TRBJ2-1; D may correspond to TRBD1 or TRBD2 (5 bases each). In nucleotides, the CDR3 is TGTGCCAGCAGGGACTCGACTGGGGCCTCCTACAATGAGCAGTTCTTC. This sequence encodes CASRDSTGASYNEQFF.